The present T cell receptor (beta chain) was sequenced within a study of blood T cell repertoires in COVID-19. About the research overall: T cells, B-cell-depleted T cells, or PBMCs provided the cDNA or gDNA that served as material.

The repertoire was sequenced with immunoSEQ multiplex PCR; TCRdb's copy has only in-frame clones and lacks some. In the table there are about 270,000 clones, 70% to 90% of which are singletons. The ends were cut back, 0 bases at V and 10 bases at J, with 16 bases in the middle. Germline loops: CDR1 SGHTS, CDR2 YDEGEE. This CDR3 spans 15 amino acids. The rearrangement uses TRBV5-8 and TRBJ1-4; D remains ambiguous. The sequence was collected from a woman aged 25 to 39 with COVID-19, enrolled during active disease. The sequencing input was peripheral blood. CDR3 amino acids: CASSLVRDPVGKLFF. DNA of the CDR3: TGTGCCAGCAGCTTGGTGAGGGATCCTGTCGGAAAACTGTTTTTT.